This T cell receptor beta chain was sequenced in a study of CD8 T cells in ankylosing spondylitis. Generation of TCR beta libraries employed quantitative 5'-RACE incorporating molecular barcodes. TCRdb re-called the 5' RACE reads with MiXCR, one entry per CDR3 protein. The data hold 200,000 to 300,000 distinct CDR3 sequences, with about 24% observed a single time. Comments on this clonotype: Its antigen is unknown.

Trimming took 1 base from V and 1 from J, leaving 13 bases between them. This CDR3 region has 16 residues. General observations from the study: Blood from ankylosing spondylitis patients appeared to carry a characteristic eight-variant TCR beta motif. Peripheral blood samples showed relatively rare disease-linked clones, and these clones were CD8+. According to the report, clones linked to the disease were significantly enriched in matched synovial fluid samples taken from ankylosing spondylitis patients.

Sequenced: blood, either unsorted or a sorted T cell fraction (not recorded which). The sequence came from a male donor with ankylosing spondylitis or in good health (not recorded which). The chain is built from TRBV12-3 or TRBV12-4 and TRBJ1-1, with a tentative D call TRBD1 (6 bases). CDR3 DNA sequence: TGTGCCAGCAGTTTAGGGGGGGGCAACTCGAACACTGAAGCTTTCTTT. It specifies CASSLGGGNSNTEAFF.